What follows is one T cell receptor (beta chain) and its context. Its antigen target is currently unknown. No qualities accompany the bases; no much larger clone lies one base away. The immunoSEQ Assay, a bias-controlled multiplex PCR, was used to amplify TCRbeta CDR3 regions from genomic DNA. The original methods were these. Within the assay, amplification of reference gene primers was used to estimate how many nucleated cells each sample contained. To quantify the absolute abundance of each unique TCRbeta CDR3 rearrangement, sequence reads were collapsed and filtered. Productive Simpson clonality was computed per sample as the square root of Simpson's diversity index over productive rearrangements. TCRdb retrieved this table from immuneACCESS and kept in-frame rearrangements only. Not all clones are present; in checked studies, unresolved V genes account for under half, and no reason is known for the remainder. V, J and clone size are taken as reported in that table, and D and trimming were inferred from the DNA itself. The sample includes about 110,000 clones, with 75% to 90% observed a single time. About 1.1% of the sample goes to the ten largest clones.

For this chain, trimming is 3 bases at the V end and 6 bases at the J end, and the number of junction bases without a gene match is 3. Measured from the cysteine to the phenylalanine, the CDR3 is 13 residues long. Of all the DNA, just the CDR3 is kept, 39 bases in frame from base 1. CDR1 SGHTA and CDR2 FQGTGA were looked up in the germline V gene. The record originates from a study of blood T cell repertoires in COVID-19 (dated by TCRdb to the early 2020s). Looking at the study overall: Samples from collaborators originated in the United States, Italy and Spain and spanned both the acute and convalescent phases of COVID-19. The material from the prospective study consisted of cDNA or gDNA derived from T cells, B-cell-depleted T cells, or PBMCs. The dataset comprised deeply sampled blood TCRbeta repertoires from subjects exposed to, actively infected with, or recovered from COVID-19. The repertoires were released in a freely available public database meant as a resource for research on the immune response to SARS-CoV-2. Samples were obtained from the ongoing ImmuneRACE study (first 160 participants) and from about 1,300 subjects provided by 6 global collaborators. Sample metadata almost always included a de-identified subject ID, COVID-19 status, age in years and sex. Where available, HLA class I and class II types were taken from metadata supplied by the sample provider and were not determined by assay-based typing.

Whole blood was collected in K2EDTA tubes by collaborating institutions according to the institutions' own protocols. For TCRbeta analysis, collaborator samples were shipped as frozen whole blood, as isolated PBMCs, or as DNA extracted from either sample type. The full study reports these points: How much clinical and demographic metadata was included differed by source and by participant, and the metadata was provided uncurated.

The receptor comes from a human donor in a cohort sampled during active COVID-19. The sample comprised peripheral blood. The chain is encoded by TRBV7-3 joined to TRBJ1-2; the junction holds 8 bases that match TRBD1. The nucleotide sequence reads as follows: TGTGCCAGCAGCTTGGACAGGGAGCATGGCTACACCTTC. Its coded protein is CASSLDREHGYTF.